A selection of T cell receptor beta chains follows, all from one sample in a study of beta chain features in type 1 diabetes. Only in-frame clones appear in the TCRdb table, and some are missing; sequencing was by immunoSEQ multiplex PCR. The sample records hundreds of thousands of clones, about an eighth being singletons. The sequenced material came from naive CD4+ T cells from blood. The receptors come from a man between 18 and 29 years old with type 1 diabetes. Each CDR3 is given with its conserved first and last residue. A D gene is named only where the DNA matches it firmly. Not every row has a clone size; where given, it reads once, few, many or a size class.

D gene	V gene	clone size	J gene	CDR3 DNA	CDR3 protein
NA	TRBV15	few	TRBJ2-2	TGTGCCACCAGCAGAGAGGTCCAAGGGAGCGGGGAGCTGTTTTTT	CATSREVQGSGELFF
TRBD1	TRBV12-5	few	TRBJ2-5	TGTGCTAGTGGTGCGGGGACAGGCTATCAAGAGACCCAGTACTTC	CASGAGTGYQETQYF
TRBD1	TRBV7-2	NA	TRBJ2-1	TGTGCCAGCAGCACCGGACAGGTGGGCCATGAGAATGAGCAGTTCTTC	CASSTGQVGHENEQFF
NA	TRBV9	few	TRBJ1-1	TGTGCCAGCAGCGTAGAGGCCGGCCTTGGAGCTTTCTTT	CASSVEAGLGAFF
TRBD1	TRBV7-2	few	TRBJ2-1	TGTGCCAGCAGCTCCCATCTCTCCTCGGGACAGGGGGCCCTTTCACCGTTCTTC	CASSSHLSSGQGALSPFF
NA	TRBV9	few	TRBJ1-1	TGTGCCAGCAGCGTAGTGGGGGAGGCAGCTTTCTTT	CASSVVGEAAFF
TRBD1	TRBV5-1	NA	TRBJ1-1	TGCGCCAGCAGCTCGAACAGGGGTTCGAACACTGAAGCTTTCTTT	CASSSNRGSNTEAFF
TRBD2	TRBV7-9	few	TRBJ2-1	TGTGCCAGCAGCTCTCGGGGGCTAGCGGGAGCTAATGAGCAGTTCTTC	CASSSRGLAGANEQFF
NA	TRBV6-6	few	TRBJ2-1	TGTGCCAGCAGTAGACGTCAGGGAAATGAGCAGTTCTTC	CASSRRQGNEQFF
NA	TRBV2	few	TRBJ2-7	TGTGCCAGCAGTGAAGAGGACGAGCAGTACTTC	CASSEEDEQYF
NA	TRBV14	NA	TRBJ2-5	TGTGCCAGCAGCCAGGGACAAGCCCTAGGGACCCAGTACTTC	CASSQGQALGTQYF
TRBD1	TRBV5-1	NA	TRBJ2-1	TGCGCCAGCAGCTTGGTGGGACAGGGAATCAATGAGCAGTTCTTC	CASSLVGQGINEQFF
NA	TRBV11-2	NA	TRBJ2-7	TGTGCCAGCAGGAAAGGAGGCTCCGAGCAGTACTTC	CASRKGGSEQYF
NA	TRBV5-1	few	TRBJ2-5	TGCGCCAGCAGCGTATCGGGACCCCGACAAGAGACCCAGTACTTC	CASSVSGPRQETQYF
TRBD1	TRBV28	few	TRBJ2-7	TGTGCCAGCAGTTTGATTAGGGCAGGGGGCTCCTACGAGCAGTACTTC	CASSLIRAGGSYEQYF
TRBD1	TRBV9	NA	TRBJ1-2	TGTGCCAGCAGCGCGGGACAGAATTTTGGCTACACCTTC	CASSAGQNFGYTF
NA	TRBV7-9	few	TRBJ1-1	TGTGCCAGCAGCCTGACAGTTAACACTGAAGCTTTCTTT	CASSLTVNTEAFF
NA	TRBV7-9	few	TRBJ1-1	TGTGCCAGCACCTGGGCCCAAGGGGGCACTGAAGCTTTCTTT	CASTWAQGGTEAFF
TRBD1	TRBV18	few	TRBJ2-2	TGTGCCAGCTCACCCAGCTCGGACAGGGCGAACACCGGGGAGCTGTTTTTT	CASSPSSDRANTGELFF
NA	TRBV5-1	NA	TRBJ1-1	TGCGCCAGCAGCGCGCTTGGGAACACTGAAGCTTTCTTT	CASSALGNTEAFF
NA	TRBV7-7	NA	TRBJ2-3	TGTGCTAGCAGCCGGGTCTCGCCCACAGATACGCAGTATTTT	CASSRVSPTDTQYF
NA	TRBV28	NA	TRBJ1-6	TGTGCCAGCAGTGTGGGGTCTCAAGCTTCACCCCTCCACTTT	CASSVGSQASPLHF
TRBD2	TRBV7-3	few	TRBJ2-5	TGTGCCAGCAGCTCACACCCCGGGACTAGCGGGACTGGGGGAGAGACCCAGTACTTC	CASSSHPGTSGTGGETQYF
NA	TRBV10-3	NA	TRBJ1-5	TGTGCCAGCTCGAGCCTCGGGCAGCCCCAGCATTTT	CASSSLGQPQHF
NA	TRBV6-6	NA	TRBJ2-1	TGTGCCAGCAGTTATGGGCAGGTATCCCAGCCCGAGCAGTTCTTC	CASSYGQVSQPEQFF
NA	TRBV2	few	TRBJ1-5	TGTGCCAGCAGTATAGACGGCGTCAATCAGCCCCAGCATTTT	CASSIDGVNQPQHF
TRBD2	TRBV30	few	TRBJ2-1	TGTGCCTGGAGTACAAGACTAGCGGGAGTGGTCCATGAGCAGTTCTTC	CAWSTRLAGVVHEQFF
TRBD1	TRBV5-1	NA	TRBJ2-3	TGCGCCAGCAGCCGGGACAGGGGAGTCACAGATACGCAGTATTTT	CASSRDRGVTDTQYF
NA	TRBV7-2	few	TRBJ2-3	TGTGCCAGCATCTTTCGGGACATCAGCACAGATACGCAGTATTTT	CASIFRDISTDTQYF
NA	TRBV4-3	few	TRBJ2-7	TGCGCCAGCAGCCACGCCGGAGGGGGCTACGAGCAGTACTTC	CASSHAGGGYEQYF
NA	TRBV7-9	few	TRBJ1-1	TGTGCCAGCAGCTTATTGATGACAGCGGCGGGTGAAGCTTTCTTT	CASSLLMTAAGEAFF
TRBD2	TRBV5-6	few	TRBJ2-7	TGTGCCAGCAGCTTCCTGCTTGAGACTAGCGGAGATAACTACGAGCAGTACTTC	CASSFLLETSGDNYEQYF
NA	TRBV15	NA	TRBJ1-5	TGTGCCACCACGACAACAGGGCGAGTGGATCAGCCCCAGCATTTT	CATTTTGRVDQPQHF
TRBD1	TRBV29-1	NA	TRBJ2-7	TGCAGCGTTGGGGACAGGGTTAGGAACGAGCAGTACTTC	CSVGDRVRNEQYF
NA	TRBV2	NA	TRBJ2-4	TGTGCCAGCAGTGGAAACCCTACTCTAGCCAAAAACATTCAGTACTTC	CASSGNPTLAKNIQYF
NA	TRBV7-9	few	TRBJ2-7	TGTGCCAGCAGCTTTCCAGGGTCACAATCCTACGAGCAGTACTTC	CASSFPGSQSYEQYF
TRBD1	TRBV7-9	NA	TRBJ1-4	TGTGCCAGCAGCTCGACAGGGAGTAAGTCTAATGAAAAACTGTTTTTT	CASSSTGSKSNEKLFF
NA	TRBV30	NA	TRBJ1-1	TGTGCCTGGAGTGTTGGGGCGGAAGCTTTCTTT	CAWSVGAEAFF
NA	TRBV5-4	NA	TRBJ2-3	TGTGCCAGCAGCTTGCGGGGGGCGTCAGATACGCAGTATTTT	CASSLRGASDTQYF
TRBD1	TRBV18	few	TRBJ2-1	TGTGCCAGCTCCCGGGACAGGGTAGATGAGCAGTTCTTC	CASSRDRVDEQFF
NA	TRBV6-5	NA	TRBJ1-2	TGTGCCAGCAGTTACTCTGGGCCCAGGGTGGGCCATGGCTACACCTTC	CASSYSGPRVGHGYTF
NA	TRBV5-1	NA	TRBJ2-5	TGCGCCAGCAGCTGGGGATATCAAGAGACCCAGTACTTC	CASSWGYQETQYF
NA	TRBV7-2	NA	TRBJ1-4	TGTGCCAGCAGCTTTGGACCGCATGCAACTAATGAAAAACTGTTTTTT	CASSFGPHATNEKLFF
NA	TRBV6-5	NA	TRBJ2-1	TGTGCCAGCAGTTACTCGACCTACAATGAGCAGTTCTTC	CASSYSTYNEQFF
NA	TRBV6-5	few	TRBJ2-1	TGTGCCAGCAGTACGGACAGGAGGGATGAGCAGTTCTTC	CASSTDRRDEQFF
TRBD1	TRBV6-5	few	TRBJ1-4	TGTGCCAGCAGTTACTCGAAAGGGACAGAGGAAAAACTGTTTTTT	CASSYSKGTEEKLFF
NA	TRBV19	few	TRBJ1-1	TGTGCCAGTAGTATAGGAGTTGGCACTGAAGCTTTCTTT	CASSIGVGTEAFF
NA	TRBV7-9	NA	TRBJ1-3	TGTGCCAGCAGCCCTACTAACTCTGGAAACACCATATATTTT	CASSPTNSGNTIYF
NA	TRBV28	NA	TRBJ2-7	TGTGCCAGCAGTTTACCGGGGACTCGCTCCTACGAGCAGTACTTC	CASSLPGTRSYEQYF
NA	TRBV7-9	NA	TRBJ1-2	TGTGCCAGCAGCGTCGACTATGGCTACACCTTC	CASSVDYGYTF
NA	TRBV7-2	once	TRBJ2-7	TGTGCCAGCACACCAACAGGGTTCAACGAGCAGTACTTC	CASTPTGFNEQYF
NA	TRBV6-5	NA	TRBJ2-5	TGTGCCAGCAGACCCCCGGGACAAAGAGAGACCCAGTACTTC	CASRPPGQRETQYF